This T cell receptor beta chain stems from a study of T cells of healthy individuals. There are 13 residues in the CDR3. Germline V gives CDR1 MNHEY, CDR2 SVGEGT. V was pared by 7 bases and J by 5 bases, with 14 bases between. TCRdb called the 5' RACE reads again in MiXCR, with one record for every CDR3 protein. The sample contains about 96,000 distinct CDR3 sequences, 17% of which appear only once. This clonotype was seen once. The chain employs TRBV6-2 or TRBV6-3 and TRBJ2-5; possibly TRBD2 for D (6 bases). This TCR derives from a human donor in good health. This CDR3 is CASTSGTYETQYF. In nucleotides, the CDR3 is TGTGCCAGCACGTCAGGGACTTACGAGACCCAGTACTTC.